This TCR beta chain was captured in a study of shared clonotypes between healthy human individuals. Study details: The study drew on two women and three men aged 18 to 49 as donors. Researchers assigned three CD4 naive, three CD4 memory, two CD8 naive and one CD8 memory plate to each donor. Study findings and constraints: Of the naive CD4 clonotypes, roughly 5% were shared across a few donors.

Germline assignment: CDR1 SGHRS and CDR2 YFSETQ. The ends lost 5 bases at V and 4 bases at J; junction bases unmatched: 10. This CDR3 has 15 residues. TCRdb's copy holds only in-frame clones and misses some; the assay was immunoSEQ multiplex PCR. The repertoire holds some 1.1 million clones, about 72% seen once, with almost 0.9% in the top ten. Remarks on this clone: As yet, its antigen is unknown.

The chain links TRBV5-1 to TRBJ2-5, with 8 bases aligning to TRBD2. This sequence was found in a man younger than 35 in good health. Some clones in this sample may be carry-over from other donors' samples. The sequencing sample was made of memory CD4+ T cells from PBMCs. Subset defined: CD45RA-negative fraction. This chain's CDR3 is CASRSTSGSLETQYF. CDR3 nucleotide sequence: TGCGCCAGCAGGTCCACCAGCGGGAGTTTAGAGACCCAGTACTTC.